The source of this T cell receptor beta chain is a study of T cell responses to AZD1222 COVID-19 vaccine. Findings and caveats of the study: Dominant at 160-218 and 743-854, vaccine-associated CD4 TCRs also spanned spike.

TCRdb keeps only in-frame clones here, not all; method: immunoSEQ multiplex PCR. Of around 80,000 clones listed, about 92% are singletons. The V gene lost 1 base and the J gene lost 7 bases, with 19 bases spanning the gap. The CDR3 loop spans 16 amino acids. Germline CDR1 is SEHNR and CDR2 is FQNEAQ (reference sequence). Concerning this clone: The antigen remains undetermined.

The sequences come from peripheral blood, collected 28 days after the second AZD1222 dose. The TCR sequence derives from an adult who received the AZD1222 COVID-19 vaccine. The chain uses TRBV7-9 and TRBJ1-2, with D possibly matching TRBD1 (5 bases). The CDR3 bases are TGTGCCAGCAGCTTAGGGGGGACTGAAGTTATGGGTGGCTACACCTTC. Amino acids: CASSLGGTEVMGGYTF.